The 8 T cell receptor beta chains presented below share a single source sample, sequenced in a study of naive and memory T cell subsets. An oligonucleotide containing a UMI was ligated to the 3' end of TCR cDNA. Amplification of ligated cDNA took four PCR rounds with SP2 and nested alpha and beta constant primers. Each CDR3 protein is one row after TCRdb ran MiXCR on the 5' RACE reads. The repertoire holds roughly 62,000 distinct CDR3 sequences, with 7.2% as singletons. The receptors shown here come from a male donor in good health.

This clonotype has only a few counts. V is TRBV18 and J is TRBJ1-2, with TRBD1 as a possible D gene (6 bases). The germline V gene has CDR1 KGHSH and CDR2 LQKENI. Between the trimmed V and J ends, which lost 3 bases and 10 bases, there was a span of 12 bases. The length of the CDR3 is 12 residues. The CDR3 DNA reads as TGTGCCAGCTCACCCGAAGGGGGAACCTACACCTTC. This gives the protein CASSPEGGTYTF.

This clonotype was found many times. The chain has TRBV12-3 or TRBV12-4 and TRBJ2-5; 7 bases agree with TRBD2. CDR3 size: 15 residues. With 6 bases clipped from V and 5 bases from J, the junction kept 12 bases outside the gene matches. The CDR3 sequence: CASSLTGGTRETQYF. The CDR3 region has the DNA TGTGCCAGCAGCTTGACGGGGGGTACAAGGGAGACCCAGTACTTC.

There are a few counts of this clonotype. The genes are TRBV12-3 or TRBV12-4 and TRBJ2-1, with TRBD2 matching 15 bases. The CDR3 loop spans 15 amino acids. The junction had 4 bases not matched to a gene; V was cut back by 5 bases and J by 8 bases. CDR3 in amino acids: CASSLRTSGRDEQFF. In DNA form, the CDR3 reads TGTGCCAGCAGTCTCCGGACTAGCGGGAGGGATGAGCAGTTCTTC.

V and J are TRBV20-1 and TRBJ2-3; D not certain. This CDR3 contains 14 residues. V dropped 2 bases and J dropped 2 bases, with 11 bases sitting between them. Germline values: CDR1 DFQATT, CDR2 SNEGSKA (reference sequence). The CDR3 spells CSARRATNTDTQYF. The CDR3 region has the DNA TGCAGTGCTAGACGGGCTACCAACACAGATACGCAGTATTTT.

The genes are TRBV29-1 and TRBJ2-1, with no clear D. Between the trimmed V and J ends, which lost 0 bases and 5 bases, there was a span of 8 bases. Germline V gene data show CDR1 as SQVTM and CDR2 as ANQGSEA. The CDR3 is 13 residues long. CDR3 in DNA: TGCAGCGTTGAAGATACCCGTAACAATGAGCAGTTCTTC. Protein product: CSVEDTRNNEQFF.

This chain connects TRBV6-5 to TRBJ1-5; D gene ambiguous. CDR3 length: 15 amino acids. In germline, CDR1 is MNHEY, CDR2 SVGAGI. With 3 bases removed from V and 2 bases from J, the gap between germline ends came to 11 bases. The CDR3 sequence: CASSYPRAGNQPQHF. CDR3 in DNA: TGTGCCAGCAGTTATCCCCGGGCCGGCAATCAGCCCCAGCATTTT.

Concerning this clonotype itself: Possible read error: a much larger clone is one base away. The V and J genes are TRBV27 and TRBJ2-5, with TRBD1 matching over 9 bases. Germline-derived CDR1 and CDR2 are MNHEY and SMNVEV (reference sequence). The V segment lost 10 bases and the J segment 3 bases; nucleotides outside the gene matches: 9. The CDR3 is made up of 14 amino acids. CDR3 nucleotides: TGTGCCAACATGGACAGGGGACGGGAAGAGACCCAGTACTTC. Translating gives CANMDRGREETQYF.

The chain has TRBV19 and TRBJ1-1; 7 bases are shared with TRBD1. The germline gives CDR1 LNHDA, CDR2 SQIVND (reference sequence). This CDR3 has 15 residues. Unmatched junction bases numbered 18, after V lost 6 bases and J lost 11 bases. The CDR3 sequence: CASRTSGGLVELAFF. The DNA for the CDR3 is TGTGCCAGTAGGACTTCAGGGGGTCTGGTCGAGCTTGCTTTCTTT.